This T cell receptor beta chain derives from a study of T cell responses to AZD1222 COVID-19 vaccine. Some clones are missing from TCRdb's copy, which holds only in-frame ones; the method was immunoSEQ multiplex PCR. The sample lists roughly 150,000 clones, about nine tenths occurring once. Study-level points and caveats: Two AZD1222 doses significantly raised spike-specific TCR breadth and depth over controls. As reported, nearly half of all spike-specific TCRs target variant regions that are unmutated. AZD1222 recipients seropositive at baseline numbered only six or seven.

The ends lost 0 bases at V and 5 bases at J; junction bases unmatched: 9. CDR1 and CDR2 (germline): SGHRS, YFSETQ. This CDR3 has 17 amino acids. Concerning this clone: As yet, its antigen is unknown.

The TCR was taken from an adult who received the AZD1222 COVID-19 vaccine. The V and J genes are TRBV5-1 and TRBJ2-5; 11 bases fit TRBD2. Material: peripheral blood, obtained 28 days after the second AZD1222 dose. CDR3 residues: CASSLAALAGGVETQYF. The CDR3 coding sequence is TGCGCCAGCAGCTTGGCCGCCCTAGCGGGGGGTGTGGAGACCCAGTACTTC.